This T cell receptor beta chain was sequenced for a study of T-cell memory formation after mild COVID-19. With regard to this clonotype: As yet, its antigen is unknown.

CDR1 and CDR2 (germline): SEHNR, FQNEAQ (reference sequence). J was trimmed by 5 bases and V by 5 bases; bases with no gene match: 12. The CDR3 sequence is 16 residues long. MiXCR, applied by TCRdb to the 5' RACE reads, yields one record per CDR3 protein. The profile covers approximately 180,000 distinct CDR3 sequences, with 15% to 20% appearing a single time and 2% to 2.5% taken by the ten largest. Study-level findings and limits: That cross-reactive memory joined was suggested by some responding clones appearing in pre-infection memory.

The receptor comes from an adult woman who had mild COVID-19 (a few samples of this study predate the infection). Cell type and time point are not known. This chain links TRBV7-9 with TRBJ2-1, with TRBD2 matching over 7 bases. Sequencing used PBMCs or a T cell subset sorted from them (not recorded which). The CDR3 DNA reads TGTGCCAGCAGCCACGCTCGGCGGGGGAGCAACAATGAGCAGTTCTTC. Its translation: CASSHARRGSNNEQFF. Together with reference TRBV7-9 and TRBJ2-1, the CDR3 gives the full variable domain: DTGVSQNPRHKITKRGQNVTFRCDPISEHNRLYWYRQTLGQGPEFLTYFQNEAQLEKSRLLSDRFSAERPKGSFSTLEIQRTEQGDSAMYLCASSHARRGSNNEQFFGPGTRLTVL.